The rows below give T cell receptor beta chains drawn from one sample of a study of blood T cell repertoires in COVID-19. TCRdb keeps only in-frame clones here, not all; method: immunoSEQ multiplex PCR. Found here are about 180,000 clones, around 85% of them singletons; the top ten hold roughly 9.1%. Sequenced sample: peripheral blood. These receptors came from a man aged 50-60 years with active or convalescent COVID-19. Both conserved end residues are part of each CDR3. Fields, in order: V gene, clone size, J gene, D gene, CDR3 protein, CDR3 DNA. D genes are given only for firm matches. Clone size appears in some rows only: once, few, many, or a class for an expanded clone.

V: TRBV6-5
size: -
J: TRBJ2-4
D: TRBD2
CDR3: CASSLTSGLAKNIQYF
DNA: TGTGCCAGCAGTTTGACTAGCGGTCTAGCCAAAAACATTCAGTACTTC

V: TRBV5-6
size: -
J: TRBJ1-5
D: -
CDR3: CASSLGLDQPQHF
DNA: TGTGCCAGCAGCTTGGGACTGGATCAGCCCCAGCATTTT

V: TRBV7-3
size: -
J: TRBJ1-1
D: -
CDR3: CASSLSAGNTEAFF
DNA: TGTGCCAGCAGCTTGAGTGCTGGGAACACTGAAGCTTTCTTT

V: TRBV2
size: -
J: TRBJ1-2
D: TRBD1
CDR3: CASSPGQGDYGYTF
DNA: TGTGCCAGCAGTCCGGGACAGGGTGACTATGGCTACACCTTC

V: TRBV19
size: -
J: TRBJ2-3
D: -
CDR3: CASTKVGGTDTQYF
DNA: TGTGCCAGTACGAAAGTCGGGGGCACAGATACGCAGTATTTT

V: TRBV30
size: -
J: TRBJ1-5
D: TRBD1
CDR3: CAWDLLQGAGQPQHF
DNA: TGTGCCTGGGACCTCCTACAGGGGGCAGGACAGCCCCAGCATTTT

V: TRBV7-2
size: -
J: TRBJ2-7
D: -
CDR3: CASGMGRSSYEQYF
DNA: TGTGCCAGCGGTATGGGGAGGAGCTCCTACGAGCAGTACTTC

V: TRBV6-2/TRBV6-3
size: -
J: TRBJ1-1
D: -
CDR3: CASSRSITVNTEAFF
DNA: TGTGCCAGCAGCCGCTCCATTACAGTGAACACTGAAGCTTTCTTT

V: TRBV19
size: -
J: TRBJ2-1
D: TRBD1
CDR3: CASNDGTGKLNEQFF
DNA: TGTGCCAGTAATGATGGGACAGGGAAGTTGAATGAGCAGTTCTTC

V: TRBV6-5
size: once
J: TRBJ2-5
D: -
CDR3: CASSYDLAGLQETQYF
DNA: TGTGCCAGCAGTTATGATTTGGCAGGGCTCCAAGAGACCCAGTACTTC

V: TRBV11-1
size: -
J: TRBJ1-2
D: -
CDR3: CASSKSGQSGSSYTF
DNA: TGTGCCAGCAGCAAAAGCGGACAGTCCGGATCCTCTTACACCTTC

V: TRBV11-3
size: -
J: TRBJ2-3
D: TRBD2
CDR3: CASSLGPPGLAGVSDTQYF
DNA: TGTGCCAGCAGCCTAGGACCCCCCGGACTAGCGGGAGTATCAGATACGCAGTATTTT

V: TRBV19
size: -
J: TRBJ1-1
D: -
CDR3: CASTPVGGDTEAFF
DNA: TGTGCCAGTACCCCCGTCGGGGGAGACACTGAAGCTTTCTTT

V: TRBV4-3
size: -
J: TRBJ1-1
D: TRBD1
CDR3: CASSQDIGTGGTLLF
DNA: TGCGCCAGCAGCCAAGATATAGGGACAGGGGGGACCCTTCTCTTT

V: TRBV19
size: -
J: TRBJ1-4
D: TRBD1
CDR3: CASSQGTGEKLFF
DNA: TGTGCCAGTAGTCAAGGGACAGGAGAAAAACTGTTTTTT

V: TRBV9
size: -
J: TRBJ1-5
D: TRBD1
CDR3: CASSQWSGQDLLSNQPQHF
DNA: TGTGCCAGCAGCCAGTGGTCGGGACAGGACTTACTAAGCAATCAGCCCCAGCATTTT

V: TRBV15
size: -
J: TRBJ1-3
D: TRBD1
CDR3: CATSRGNTGGSGNTIYF
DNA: TGTGCCACCAGCAGAGGAAATACAGGGGGCTCTGGAAACACCATATATTTT

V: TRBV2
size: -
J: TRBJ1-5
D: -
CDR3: CASSERQIYQPQHF
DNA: TGTGCCAGCAGTGAGCGGCAGATCTATCAGCCCCAGCATTTT

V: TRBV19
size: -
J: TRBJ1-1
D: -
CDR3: CASSGSRTAPKAFF
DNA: TGTGCCAGTAGTGGCTCCCGGACAGCGCCAAAAGCTTTCTTT

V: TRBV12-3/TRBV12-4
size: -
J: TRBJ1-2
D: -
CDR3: CASKWGGSDGYTF
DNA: TGTGCCAGCAAGTGGGGGGGATCAGATGGCTACACCTTC

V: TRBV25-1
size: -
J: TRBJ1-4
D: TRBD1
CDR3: CASSETGPDEKLFF
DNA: TGTGCCAGCAGTGAGACAGGGCCCGATGAAAAACTGTTTTTT

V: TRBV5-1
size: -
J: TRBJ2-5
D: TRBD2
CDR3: CASSPTSGRMVATQYF
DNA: TGCGCCAGCAGCCCAACTAGCGGGAGGATGGTAGCGACCCAGTACTTC

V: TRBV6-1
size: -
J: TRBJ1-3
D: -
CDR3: CASSEIGARLMEGNTIYF
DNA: TGTGCCAGCAGTGAAATCGGAGCCAGACTAATGGAGGGAAACACCATATATTTT

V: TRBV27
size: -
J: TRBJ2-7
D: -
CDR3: CASSPPWGGFYEQYF
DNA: TGTGCCAGCAGTCCCCCCTGGGGGGGCTTCTACGAGCAGTACTTC

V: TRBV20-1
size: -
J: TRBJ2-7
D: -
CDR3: CSASQAYEQYF
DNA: TGCAGTGCTTCCCAGGCGTACGAGCAGTACTTC

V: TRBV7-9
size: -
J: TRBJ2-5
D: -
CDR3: CASSFSLGGYQETQYF
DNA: TGTGCCAGCAGCTTCTCCCTTGGAGGGTACCAAGAGACCCAGTACTTC

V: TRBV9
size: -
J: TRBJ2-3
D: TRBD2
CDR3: CASSVSAGPTDTQYF
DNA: TGTGCCAGCAGCGTATCAGCGGGACCCACAGATACGCAGTATTTT

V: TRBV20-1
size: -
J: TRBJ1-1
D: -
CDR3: CSASRGLDTEAFF
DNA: TGCAGTGCTAGTCGGGGGTTGGACACTGAAGCTTTCTTT

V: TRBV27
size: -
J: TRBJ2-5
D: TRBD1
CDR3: CASSHRGRETQYF
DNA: TGTGCCAGCAGCCACAGGGGGAGGGAGACCCAGTACTTC

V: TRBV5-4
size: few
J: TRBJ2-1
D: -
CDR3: CASSFFVASRRNEQFF
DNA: TGTGCCAGCAGCTTTTTTGTGGCTAGCCGAAGGAATGAGCAGTTCTTC

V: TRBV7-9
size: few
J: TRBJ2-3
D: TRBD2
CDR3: CASSLEGTTSTDTQYF
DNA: TGTGCCAGCAGCTTGGAAGGGACTACCAGCACAGATACGCAGTATTTT

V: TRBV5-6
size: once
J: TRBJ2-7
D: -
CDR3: CASSLVSLEGSGWEQYF
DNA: TGTGCCAGCAGCTTGGTGAGCCTCGAGGGTAGCGGATGGGAGCAGTACTTC

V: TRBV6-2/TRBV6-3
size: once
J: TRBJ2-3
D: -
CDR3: CASSYSNGGYTDTQYF
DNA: TGTGCCAGCAGTTACAGTAACGGGGGATACACAGATACGCAGTATTTT

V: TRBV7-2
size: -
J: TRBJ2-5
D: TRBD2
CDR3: CASSPPALAGRAQYF
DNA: TGTGCCAGCAGCCCCCCGGCACTAGCGGGAAGGGCCCAGTACTTC

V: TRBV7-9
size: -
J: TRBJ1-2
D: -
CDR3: CASSPPISNYGYTF
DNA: TGTGCCAGCAGCCCGCCTATAAGCAACTATGGCTACACCTTC

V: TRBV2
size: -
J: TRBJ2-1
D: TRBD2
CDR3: CASSGSSGGYNEQFF
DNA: TGTGCCAGCAGTGGTTCTAGCGGGGGATACAATGAGCAGTTCTTC

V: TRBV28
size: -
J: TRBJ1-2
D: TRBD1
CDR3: CASSRPGQGARKGGYTF
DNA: TGTGCCAGCAGCAGACCGGGACAGGGGGCGCGGAAGGGAGGCTACACCTTC

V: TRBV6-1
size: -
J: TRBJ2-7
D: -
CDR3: CASSEGWGLKDEQYF
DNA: TGTGCCAGCAGTGAAGGGTGGGGGCTAAAGGACGAGCAGTACTTC

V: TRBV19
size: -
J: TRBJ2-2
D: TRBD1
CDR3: CATGQGPNTGELFF
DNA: TGTGCCACCGGACAGGGCCCGAACACCGGGGAGCTGTTTTTT

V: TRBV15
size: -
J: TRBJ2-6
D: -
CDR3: CATMAEAGANVLTF
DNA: TGTGCCACCATGGCGGAGGCTGGGGCCAACGTCCTGACTTTC

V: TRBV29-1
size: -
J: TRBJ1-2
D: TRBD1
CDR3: CSVEDWQGAGYGYTF
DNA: TGCAGCGTTGAAGATTGGCAGGGGGCGGGGTATGGCTACACCTTC

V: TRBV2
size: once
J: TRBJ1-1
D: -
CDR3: CASKVYSNTEAFF
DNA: TGTGCCAGCAAGGTTTACAGCAACACTGAAGCTTTCTTT

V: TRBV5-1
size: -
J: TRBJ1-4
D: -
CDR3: CASSLGDTARSVEKLFF
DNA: TGCGCCAGCAGCTTAGGGGACACGGCGCGATCGGTTGAAAAACTGTTTTTT

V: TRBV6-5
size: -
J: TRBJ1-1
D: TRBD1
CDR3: CASRVRGLWAEAFF
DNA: TGTGCCAGCAGGGTCAGGGGGCTATGGGCTGAAGCTTTCTTT

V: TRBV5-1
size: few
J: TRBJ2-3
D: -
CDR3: CASSSGHGVGTDTQYF
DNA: TGCGCCAGCAGCTCAGGACATGGGGTTGGCACAGATACGCAGTATTTT

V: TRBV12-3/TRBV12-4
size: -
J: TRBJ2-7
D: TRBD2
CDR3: CASSNLIAGEQYF
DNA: TGTGCCAGCAGTAACCTCATAGCGGGAGAGCAGTACTTC

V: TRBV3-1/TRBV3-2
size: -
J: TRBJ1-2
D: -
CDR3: CASRLSDRPYGYTF
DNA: TGTGCCAGCAGACTTTCCGACAGGCCATATGGCTACACCTTC

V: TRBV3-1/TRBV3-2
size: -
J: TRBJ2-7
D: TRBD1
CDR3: CASSPTIGQGGYEQYF
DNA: TGTGCCAGCAGCCCAACAATCGGACAGGGGGGCTACGAGCAGTACTTC

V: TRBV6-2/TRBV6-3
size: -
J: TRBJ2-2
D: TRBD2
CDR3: CASSYRVAGGPNTGELFF
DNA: TGTGCCAGCAGTTACCGGGTAGCGGGGGGCCCGAACACCGGGGAGCTGTTTTTT

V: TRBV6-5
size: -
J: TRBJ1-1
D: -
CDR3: CASTGALNTEAFF
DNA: TGTGCCAGCACAGGGGCCCTGAACACTGAAGCTTTCTTT

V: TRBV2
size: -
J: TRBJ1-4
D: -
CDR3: CASSEGLVTNEKLFF
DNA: TGTGCCAGCAGTGAAGGTCTGGTTACAAATGAAAAACTGTTTTTT

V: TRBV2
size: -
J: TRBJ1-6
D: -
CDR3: CASSEEGQRNSPLHF
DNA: TGTGCCAGCAGTGAAGAAGGACAGCGGAATTCACCCCTCCACTTT

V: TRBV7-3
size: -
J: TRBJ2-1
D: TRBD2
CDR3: CASSHSGSSYNEQFF
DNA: TGTGCCAGCAGCCATAGCGGGAGTTCCTACAATGAGCAGTTCTTC